Described below is a single T cell receptor beta chain sequence and its context. Some clones are missing from TCRdb's copy, which holds only in-frame ones; the method was immunoSEQ multiplex PCR. The sample contains roughly 150,000 clones, about 91% of which appear only once. This CDR3 is built from 14 residues. Unmatched junction bases numbered 7, after V lost 3 bases and J lost 5 bases. Germline lookup yields CDR1 GTSNPN and CDR2 SVGIG (reference sequence). The sample comes from a study of T cell responses to AZD1222 COVID-19 vaccine. Sequenced here: peripheral blood, sampled on day 0 of MenACWY control vaccination. The clonotype originates from an adult in good health. The rearrangement uses TRBV30 and TRBJ2-5; 9 bases align to TRBD1. The CDR3 region has the DNA TGTGCCTGGAGGGAACAGGGGGCTGGGGAGACCCAGTACTTC. This encodes CAWREQGAGETQYF.